What follows describes a single TCR beta chain. The sample is drawn from a study of monozygotic twins with cystic fibrosis. The CDR3 spans 13 residues. V gave up 2 bases and J gave up 8 bases; unmatched junction bases: 6. Germline V CDR1 and CDR2: SQVTM, ANQGSEA. Clones were read by immunoSEQ multiplex PCR, and TCRdb kept only the in-frame ones, dropping some. The sample gives 20,000 to 25,000 clones, less than 98% of which show up once; 0.15% is in the top ten. The sequence derives from a girl aged 5 to 17 with cystic fibrosis. This chain uses TRBV29-1 with TRBJ1-2, with 9 bases that match TRBD1. The sequencing sample was made of blood. The CDR3 spells CSVEIGTGIGYTF. The CDR3 region has the DNA TGCAGCGTTGAAATCGGGACAGGGATCGGCTACACCTTC.